These 23 T cell receptor beta chains originate from one sample sequenced in a study of shared clonotypes between healthy human individuals. Using immunoSEQ multiplex PCR, the repertoire was profiled, and TCRdb retains in-frame clones only, with some absent. The sample holds 550,000 to 600,000 clones, nearly 98% seen once. CD45RO negativity and positive selection for CCR7 defined naive CD8 cells, a population that excluded terminally differentiated effector memory CD45RA+ cells. Sequencing was carried out using naive CD8+ T cells sorted from blood. These receptors originate from a young man in good health.

The V gene is TRBV28, the J gene TRBJ1-3; D is possibly TRBD1 (5 bases). The CDR3 extends over 13 amino acids. With 3 bases removed from V and 16 bases from J, the gap between germline ends came to 19 bases. Germline V gene lookup returns CDR1 MDHEN and CDR2 SYDVKM. Here the CDR3 DNA reads TGTGCCAGCAGTTTCCCCGAGGGGCTTCTCCTTTATTTT. This codes for CASSFPEGLLLYF.

The gene calls are TRBV7-6 and TRBJ2-1; 10 bases are a match to TRBD1. The V gene's germline CDR1 is SGHVS and CDR2 FNYEAQ. Trimming cost V 5 bases and J 5 bases; bases outside gene matches: 6. This CDR3 spans 15 amino acids. The CDR3 reads CASSVTGTGDNEQFF. In DNA, the CDR3 is TGTGCCAGCAGCGTAACCGGGACAGGGGACAATGAGCAGTTCTTC.

The J gene is TRBJ1-1, the V gene TRBV30; TRBD1 agrees at 7 bases. In germline, CDR1 is GTSNPN, CDR2 SVGIG (reference sequence). V lost 2 bases to trimming and J lost 6 bases; unmatched junction nucleotides: 9. The CDR3 consists of 14 residues. In DNA, the CDR3 is TGTGCCTGGAGTATGGGACAGCGTGGGGCTGAAGCTTTCTTT. This translates into CAWSMGQRGAEAFF.

The rearrangement joins TRBV14 to TRBJ2-7; D is possibly TRBD2 (6 bases). V shed 2 bases and J shed 0 bases, with 17 bases lying between them. The CDR3 covers 17 residues. The V gene's germline CDR1 is SGHDN and CDR2 FVKESK. The CDR3 protein is CASSQWRDWTISYEQYF. The CDR3 nucleotides read TGTGCCAGCAGCCAATGGCGGGACTGGACGATCTCCTACGAGCAGTACTTC.

In its sample, this clone was seen once. The chain combines TRBV7-9 with TRBJ2-1, with no clear D. This CDR3 is 15 amino acids long. Germline assignment: CDR1 SEHNR and CDR2 FQNEAQ (reference sequence). V lost 1 base, J lost 8 bases, and 15 bases lay in between. CDR3 loop: CASSLERLRGHEQFF. CDR3 nucleotide sequence: TGTGCCAGCAGCTTAGAAAGGCTCAGAGGTCATGAGCAGTTCTTC.

A single count supports this clone. The chain joins TRBV4-2 to TRBJ2-3; 8 positions agree with TRBD2. Germline CDR1 and CDR2: LGHNA and YNFKEQ. Trimming removed 0 bases from V and 4 bases from J; junction bases left unmatched: 12. This CDR3 comprises 18 residues. This chain's CDR3 is CASSQESRREAGADTQYF. For the CDR3, the DNA is TGTGCCAGCAGCCAAGAGTCTAGGCGGGAGGCGGGCGCAGATACGCAGTATTTT.

This chain links TRBV28 with TRBJ2-5; perhaps TRBD1 as D (5 bases). Germline V lookup: CDR1 MDHEN, CDR2 SYDVKM. The CDR3 is 14 amino acids. V lost 7 bases, J lost 4 bases, and 16 bases lay in between. CDR3 sequence reads: CASTFQGLGETQYF. The CDR3, as DNA: TGTGCCAGCACCTTCCAGGGTTTGGGAGAGACCCAGTACTTC.

This clone is a singleton in its sample. V usage is TRBV27 and J usage is TRBJ1-4; 7 bases are shared with TRBD1. Unmatched junction bases numbered 5, after V lost 2 bases and J lost 8 bases. Germline-derived CDR1 and CDR2 are MNHEY and SMNVEV (reference sequence). The CDR3 extends over 14 amino acids. DNA of the CDR3: TGTGCCAGCAGTTTAGTAGGGGGCGCGGAAAAACTGTTTTTT. This gives the protein CASSLVGGAEKLFF.

The V gene is TRBV9, the J gene TRBJ2-2, with D perhaps TRBD2 (5 bases). This CDR3 region has 16 residues. Between the trimmed V and J ends, which lost 3 bases and 0 bases, there was a span of 12 bases. Germline V CDR1 and CDR2: SGDLS, YYNGEE. In nucleotides, the CDR3 is TGTGCCAGCAGCGGCCAGAGGACTTCGAACACCGGGGAGCTGTTTTTT. Translated, it gives CASSGQRTSNTGELFF.

This clone appeared a single time. The chain is built from TRBV19 and TRBJ2-7; 10 bases agree with TRBD1. CDR3 size: 16 residues. CDR1 LNHDA and CDR2 SQIVND come from the germline V gene (reference sequence). Trimming removed 9 bases from V and 6 bases from J; junction bases left unmatched: 17. The CDR3 region has the DNA TGTGCCAGCGCCTTTACTCACCGGGACAGGGGCCTCGAGCAGTACTTC. Encoded protein: CASAFTHRDRGLEQYF.

The J gene is TRBJ2-7, the V gene TRBV27, with 7 positions matching TRBD1. Unmatched junction bases numbered 11, after V lost 4 bases and J lost 5 bases. Germline lookup yields CDR1 MNHEY and CDR2 SMNVEV (reference sequence). This CDR3 has 15 amino acids. CDR3 DNA: TGTGCCAGCAGTTCACGACGGACAGGACTCGACGAGCAGTACTTC. It translates to CASSSRRTGLDEQYF.

The rearrangement links TRBV2 to TRBJ2-7; perhaps D is TRBD1 or TRBD2 (6 bases each). The V and J ends lost 4 bases and 4 bases respectively, with 11 bases between them. CDR1 is SNHLY, CDR2 FYNNEI, per germline. The CDR3 sequence is 13 residues long. CDR3 coding DNA: TGTGCCAGCAGTGTGGGGGGCAGTTACGAGCAGTACTTC. Protein product: CASSVGGSYEQYF.

A remark on this clone: The sample holds other DNA sequences that translate to the same CDR3. V usage is TRBV7-2 and J usage is TRBJ1-3; D perhaps matches TRBD1 (6 bases). CDR1 and CDR2 (germline): SGHTA, FQGNSA. The V end lost 5 bases, the J end lost 1 base, and 9 bases lay between the germline ends. The CDR3 is 14 amino acids. DNA for the CDR3: TGTGCCAGCAGCCCCGGGACATCTGGAAACACCATATATTTT. It translates to CASSPGTSGNTIYF. The full variable domain, with the rest looked up from reference TRBV7-2 and TRBJ1-3, is GAGVSQSPSNKVTEKGKDVELRCDPISGHTALYWYRQSLGQGLEFLIYFQGNSAPDKSGLPSDRFSAERTGGSVSTLTIQRTQQEDSAVYLCASSPGTSGNTIYFGEGSWLTVV.

The chain joins TRBV29-1 to TRBJ2-5; D gene uncertain. Germline values: CDR1 SQVTM, CDR2 ANQGSEA. CDR3 length: 13 amino acids. The V gene lost 3 bases and the J gene lost 0 bases, with 8 bases spanning the gap. The CDR3 nucleotides are TGCAGCGTTGATGGTGCCGACCAAGAGACCCAGTACTTC. It encodes CSVDGADQETQYF. Full variable domain (missing parts from reference TRBV29-1 and TRBJ2-5): SAVISQKPSRDICQRGTSLTIQCQVDSQVTMMFWYRQQPGQSLTLIATANQGSEATYESGFVIDKFPISRPNLTFSTLTVSNMSPEDSSIYLCSVDGADQETQYFGPGTRLLVL.

V gene TRBV11-1 combines with J gene TRBJ2-3; D may be TRBD2 (6 bases). V lost 5 bases, J lost 2 bases, and 17 bases lay in between. Germline V gene data show CDR1 as SGHAT and CDR2 as FQDESV (reference sequence). The CDR3 is made up of 16 amino acids. This CDR3 reads CASSPWGVGLTDTQYF. The DNA of the CDR3 is TGTGCCAGCAGCCCCTGGGGGGTCGGACTCACAGATACGCAGTATTTT.

Concerning this clone: Other DNA sequences in this specimen translate into the identical CDR3. This sequence joins TRBV6-5 and TRBJ1-1; D is unresolved. V was shortened by 2 bases and J by 4 bases, with 8 bases between the two germline ends. The CDR3 totals 13 residues. Germline CDR1 is MNHEY and CDR2 is SVGAGI. The CDR3 loop reads CASSYEGSTEAFF. CDR3 DNA sequence: TGTGCCAGCAGTTACGAAGGGAGCACTGAAGCTTTCTTT.

This sequence joins TRBV5-4 and TRBJ2-7; no clear D. V dropped 3 bases and J dropped 3 bases, with 10 bases sitting between them. The CDR3 has 13 amino acids. Germline assignment: CDR1 SGHNT and CDR2 YYREEE (reference sequence). CDR3 in DNA: TGTGCCAGCAGCTGGAGAGATGGCTACGAGCAGTACTTC. This encodes CASSWRDGYEQYF.

The rearrangement joins TRBV30 to TRBJ2-7; no clear D gene. The germline CDR1 and CDR2 sequences are GTSNPN and SVGIG (reference sequence). Trimming pared 5 bases from V and 3 bases from J, leaving 11 bases between. This CDR3 region has 12 residues. CDR3 coding DNA: TGTGCCTGGTCGGCAGTGCGCTACGAGCAGTACTTC. Protein: CAWSAVRYEQYF.

The rearrangement links TRBV7-8 to TRBJ2-7, with D unclear. The V gene lost 5 bases and the J gene lost 0 bases, with 14 bases spanning the gap. The germline V gene has CDR1 SGHVS and CDR2 FQNEAQ. CDR3 size: 15 residues. The CDR3 DNA reads as TGTGCCAGCAGCACCCCGAGCGTGAGCTCCTACGAGCAGTACTTC. Translating it yields CASSTPSVSSYEQYF.

The chain couples TRBV27 to TRBJ2-7; the D gene is possibly TRBD1 (5 bases). Germline V gene data show CDR1 as MNHEY and CDR2 as SMNVEV (reference sequence). This CDR3 contains 13 residues. V shed 6 bases and J shed 4 bases, with 13 bases lying between them. The CDR3 DNA reads as TGTGCCAGCAGATATCGCAGGGCTTACGAGCAGTACTTC. Translated, it gives CASRYRRAYEQYF.

The CDR3 DNA follows: TGTGCCAGCAGCCTCAGGACGGTTAATCAGCCCCAGCATTTT. This encodes CASSLRTVNQPQHF. The chain links TRBV5-5 to TRBJ1-5; D is undetermined. The CDR3 has 14 residues. Between the trimmed V and J ends, which lost 4 bases and 4 bases, there was a span of 12 bases. CDR1 and CDR2 from the germline V gene are SGHKS and YYEKEE (reference sequence). The entire variable domain, with the rest obtained from reference TRBV5-5 and TRBJ1-5, is as follows: DAGVTQSPTHLIKTRGQQVTLRCSPISGHKSVSWYQQVLGQGPQFIFQYYEKEERGRGNFPDRFSARQFPNYSSELNVNALLLGDSALYLCASSLRTVNQPQHFGDGTRLSIL.

V gene TRBV4-1 combines with J gene TRBJ2-7, with 7 positions matching TRBD2. The germline CDR1 and CDR2 sequences are MGHRA and YSYEKL. The J segment lost 3 bases and the V segment lost 0 bases, leaving 8 bases of the junction unmatched. The CDR3 is 16 amino acids. CDR3 nucleotide sequence: TGCGCCAGCAGCCAAGAAGAGGCGGGAGAGGGCTACGAGCAGTACTTC. Protein: CASSQEEAGEGYEQYF.

V usage is TRBV7-9 and J usage is TRBJ2-3; unclear D gene. The CDR3 consists of 13 residues. Germline CDR1 reads SEHNR; CDR2 reads FQNEAQ (reference sequence). V was cut by 6 bases and J by 0 bases, with 7 bases left in between. The DNA of the CDR3 is TGTGCCAGCAGGCCCGCTAGCACAGATACGCAGTATTTT. It is translated as CASRPASTDTQYF.